This T cell receptor (beta chain) appears in the sequencing data of a study of blood T cell repertoires in COVID-19. Across the whole study: Researchers got acute and convalescent COVID-19 samples from the United States, Italy and Spain. PBMCs, B-cell-depleted T cells, or T cells provided the cDNA or gDNA that made up the material.

Data came from immunoSEQ multiplex PCR; TCRdb stores just in-frame clones and leaves some out. The repertoire includes approximately 170,000 clones, over 85% of them detected once, and less than 2% sits in the top ten. Trimming took 5 bases from V and 6 from J, leaving 13 bases between them. CDR1 is SGHTA and CDR2 is FQGNSA in the germline V gene. CDR3 length: 14 amino acids. This chain connects TRBV7-2 to TRBJ1-4; a possible D gene is TRBD1 (5 bases). The TCR comes from a woman in her fifties or sixties with COVID-19, enrolled during active disease. Sequencing was done on a sample of peripheral blood. Here the CDR3 reads CASSAGGVYEKLFF. DNA of the CDR3: TGTGCCAGCAGCGCGGGAGGGGTCTATGAAAAACTGTTTTTT. Filled out from reference TRBV7-2 and TRBJ1-4, the complete variable domain reads GAGVSQSPSNKVTEKGKDVELRCDPISGHTALYWYRQSLGQGLEFLIYFQGNSAPDKSGLPSDRFSAERTGGSVSTLTIQRTQQEDSAVYLCASSAGGVYEKLFFGSGTQLSVL.